This TCR beta chain is from a study of blood T cell repertoires in COVID-19. Study-wide background: T cells, B-cell-depleted T cells, or PBMCs provided the cDNA or gDNA that served as material.

Sequencing was performed with immunoSEQ multiplex PCR; in TCRdb, only in-frame clones are kept and a portion is missing. The table records over 130,000 clones, 80% to 85% of them present only once. Germline CDR1 and CDR2: MDHEN and SYDVKM. V shed 10 bases and J shed 6 bases, with 19 bases lying between them. The length of the CDR3 is 14 residues. Input material: peripheral blood. This receptor was obtained from a man aged 25 to 45 with COVID-19, enrolled during active disease. The chain is built from TRBV28 and TRBJ1-5, with TRBD1 as a possible D gene (5 bases). Written as DNA, the CDR3 is TGTGCCACCCGTCGGGCAGGGAGGACTCAGCCCCAGCATTTT. Encoded protein: CATRRAGRTQPQHF.